This TCR beta chain was profiled in a study of T cell repertoires in ileal Crohn's disease. Study-wide results and caveats: Compared with non-smokers, active smokers at surgery showed more clonal expansions.

Time point defined: neoterminal ileum biopsy at postoperative endoscopy, about 6 months after surgery. Data came from immunoSEQ multiplex PCR; TCRdb stores just in-frame clones and leaves some out. This sample yields roughly 4,900 clones, of which about four fifths are seen a single time; under 45% belongs to the top ten. About this clone: Its antigen remains unidentified.

This CDR3 has 15 amino acids. With V trimmed by 1 base and J by 7 bases, 3 bases remained unmatched. Germline-derived CDR1 and CDR2 are MGHRA and YSYEKL. Specimen: ileal tissue. This chain joins TRBV4-1 and TRBJ2-2, with 10 bases identical to TRBD1. This TCR came from an adult with Crohn's disease. The CDR3 reads CASSQAGQGSGELFF. The DNA for the CDR3 is TGCGCCAGCAGCCAAGCGGGACAGGGGAGCGGGGAGCTGTTTTTT.